Listed below are T cell receptor beta chains from one sample, sequenced in a study of blood T cell repertoires in COVID-19. Only in-frame clones appear in the TCRdb table, and some are missing; sequencing was by immunoSEQ multiplex PCR. This sample yields 200,000 to 250,000 clones, of which around 80% are seen a single time; 15% belongs to the top ten. The material sequenced was PBMCs or T cells enriched from blood (not recorded which). All receptors derive from a middle-aged man who had recovered from COVID-19. CDR3s include the opening cysteine and the closing phenylalanine or tryptophan.

CASSLNRGGSPLHF TRBJ1-6 TRBV7-6
CASRGGATEAFF TRBJ1-1 TRBV28
CASSLFADRRNNSPLHF TRBJ1-6 TRBV27
CASSIRAGATYEQYF TRBJ2-7 TRBV19
CASSLAGARTDTQYF TRBJ2-3 TRBV5-4
CASSFGRVYNEQFF TRBJ2-1 TRBV27
CASTVGGTSEKLFF TRBJ1-4 TRBV28
CASSLRGRGNTEAFF TRBJ1-1 TRBV9
CASSTIRQGTYEQYF TRBJ2-7 TRBV11-2
CASSLEWGQGAGGYTF TRBJ1-2 TRBV5-1
CASSSTGATGELFF TRBJ2-2 TRBV5-1
CASRRLAGGELFF TRBJ2-2 TRBV6-5
CASRRSATVATNEKLFF TRBJ1-4 TRBV19
CASSKVGYCLILGGRRYEQYF TRBJ2-7 TRBV21-1